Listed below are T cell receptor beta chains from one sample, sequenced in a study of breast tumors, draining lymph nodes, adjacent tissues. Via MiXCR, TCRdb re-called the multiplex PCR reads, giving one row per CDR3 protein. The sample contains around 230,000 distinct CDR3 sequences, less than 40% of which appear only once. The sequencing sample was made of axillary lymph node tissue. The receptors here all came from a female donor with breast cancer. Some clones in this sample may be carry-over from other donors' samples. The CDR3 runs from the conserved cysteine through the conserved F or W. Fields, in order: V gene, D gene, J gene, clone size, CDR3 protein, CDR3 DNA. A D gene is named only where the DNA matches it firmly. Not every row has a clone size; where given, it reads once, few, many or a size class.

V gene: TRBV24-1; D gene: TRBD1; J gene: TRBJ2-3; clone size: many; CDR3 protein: CATSDRQGMGVTDTQYF; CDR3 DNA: TGTGCCACCAGTGATAGACAGGGGATGGGTGTTACCGATACGCAGTATTTT
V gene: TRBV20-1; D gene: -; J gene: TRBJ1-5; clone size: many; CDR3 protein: CSARRGNQPQHF; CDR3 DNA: TGCAGTGCTAGGAGGGGCAATCAGCCCCAGCATTTT
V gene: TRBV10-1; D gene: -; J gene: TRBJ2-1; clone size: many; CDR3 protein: CASSEQGVHNEQFF; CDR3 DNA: TGCGCCAGCAGTGAACAGGGTGTCCACAATGAGCAGTTCTTC
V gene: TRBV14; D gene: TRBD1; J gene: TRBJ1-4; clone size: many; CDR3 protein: CASSLLGGESNEKLFF; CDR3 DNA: TGTGCCAGCAGCCTACTAGGGGGCGAATCTAATGAAAAACTGTTTTTT
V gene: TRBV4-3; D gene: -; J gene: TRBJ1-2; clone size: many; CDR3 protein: CASSQDKNTFEGYTF; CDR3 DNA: TGCGCCAGCAGCCAAGATAAGAATACTTTCGAGGGCTACACCTTC
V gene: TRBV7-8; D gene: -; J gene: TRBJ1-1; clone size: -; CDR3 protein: CASSRGTSNTEAFF; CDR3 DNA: TGTGCCAGCAGCCGCGGGACATCGAACACTGAAGCTTTCTTT
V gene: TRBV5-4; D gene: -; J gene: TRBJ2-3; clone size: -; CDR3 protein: CACSLITDTQYF; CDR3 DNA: TGTGCCTGCAGCTTGATCACAGATACGCAGTATTTT
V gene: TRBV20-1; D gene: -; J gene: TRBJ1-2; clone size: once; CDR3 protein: CSAPRGVHGSTF; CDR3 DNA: TGCAGTGCTCCCCGGGGGGTCCATGGCTCCACCTTC
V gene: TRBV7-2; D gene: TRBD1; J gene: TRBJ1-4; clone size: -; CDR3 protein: CASSSDRGGNEKLFF; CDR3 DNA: TGTGCCAGCAGCTCGGACAGGGGGGGAAATGAAAAACTGTTTTTT
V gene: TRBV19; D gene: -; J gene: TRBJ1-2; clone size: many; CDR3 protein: CASSLTGPAGGYTF; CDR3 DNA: TGTGCCAGTAGTCTCACAGGCCCGGCTGGGGGCTACACCTTC
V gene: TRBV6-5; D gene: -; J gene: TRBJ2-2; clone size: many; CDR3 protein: CASRRGDGELFF; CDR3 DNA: TGTGCCAGCAGGAGGGGTGACGGGGAGCTGTTTTTT
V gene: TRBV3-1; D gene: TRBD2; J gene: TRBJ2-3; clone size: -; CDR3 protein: CASSQALAGATKGTQYF; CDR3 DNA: TGTGCCAGCAGCCAGGCACTAGCGGGAGCTACAAAGGGTACGCAGTATTTT
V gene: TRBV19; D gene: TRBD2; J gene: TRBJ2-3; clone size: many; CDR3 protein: CASSLAGGHTDTQYF; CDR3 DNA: TGTGCCAGTAGCCTAGCGGGGGGACACACAGATACGCAGTATTTT
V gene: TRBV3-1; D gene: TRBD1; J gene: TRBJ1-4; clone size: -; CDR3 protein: CASSRQGSNEKLFF; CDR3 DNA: TGTGCCAGCAGCCGACAGGGGTCTAATGAAAAACTGTTTTTT
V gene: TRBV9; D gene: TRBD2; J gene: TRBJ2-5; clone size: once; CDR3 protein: CASSEVREAGEETQYF; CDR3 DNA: TGTGCCAGCAGTGAAGTCCGGGAGGCTGGCGAAGAGACCCAGTACTTC
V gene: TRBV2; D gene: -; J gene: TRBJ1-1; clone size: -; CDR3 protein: CASKKGEIAFF; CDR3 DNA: TGTGCCAGTAAAAAGGGGGAAATAGCTTTCTTT
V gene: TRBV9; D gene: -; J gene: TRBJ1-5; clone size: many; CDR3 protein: CASSVGSNQPQHF; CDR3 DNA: TGTGCCAGCAGCGTAGGGAGCAATCAGCCCCAGCATTTT
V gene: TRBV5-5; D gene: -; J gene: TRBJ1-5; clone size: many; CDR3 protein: CASSLWTDNQPQHF; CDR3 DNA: TGTGCCAGCAGCTTGTGGACAGACAATCAGCCCCAGCATTTT
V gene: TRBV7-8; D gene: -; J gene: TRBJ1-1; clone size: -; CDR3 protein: CASSPQGPTEAFF; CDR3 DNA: TGTGCCAGCAGCCCCCAGGGGCCCACTGAAGCTTTCTTT
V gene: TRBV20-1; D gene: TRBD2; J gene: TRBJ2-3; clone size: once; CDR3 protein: CSARRLAGTDTQYF; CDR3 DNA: TGCAGTGCTCGCCGACTAGCGGGGACAGATACGCAGTATTTT
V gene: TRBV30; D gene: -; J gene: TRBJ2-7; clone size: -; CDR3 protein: CACRDKSYEQYF; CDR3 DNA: TGTGCCTGCCGGGACAAGTCCTACGAGCAGTACTTC
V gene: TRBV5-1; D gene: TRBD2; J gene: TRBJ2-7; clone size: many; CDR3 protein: CASSLDGRGAPYEQYF; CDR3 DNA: TGCGCCAGCAGCTTGGATGGGCGGGGGGCCCCCTACGAGCAGTACTTC
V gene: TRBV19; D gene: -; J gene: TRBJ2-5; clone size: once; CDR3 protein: CASSTPQGTQYF; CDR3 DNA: TGTGCCAGTAGTACCCCGCAGGGGACCCAGTACTTC
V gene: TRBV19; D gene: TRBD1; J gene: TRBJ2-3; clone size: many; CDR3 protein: CASTGGLSDTQYF; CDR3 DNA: TGTGCCAGTACAGGGGGCTTGTCAGATACGCAGTATTTT
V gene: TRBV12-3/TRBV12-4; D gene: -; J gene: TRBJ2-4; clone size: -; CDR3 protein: CASSLSETIAKNIQYF; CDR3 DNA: TGTGCCAGCAGTTTATCGGAGACGATAGCCAAAAACATTCAGTACTTC
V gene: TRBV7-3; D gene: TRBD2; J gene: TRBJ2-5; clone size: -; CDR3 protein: CASSLKPSGGLQETQYF; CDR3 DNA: TGTGCCAGCAGCTTAAAGCCTAGCGGGGGCCTTCAAGAGACCCAGTACTTC
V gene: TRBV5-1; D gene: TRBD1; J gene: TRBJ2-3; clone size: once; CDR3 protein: CASSSRTGSDTQYF; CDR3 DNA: TGCGCCAGCAGCTCTAGGACAGGGTCAGATACGCAGTATTTT
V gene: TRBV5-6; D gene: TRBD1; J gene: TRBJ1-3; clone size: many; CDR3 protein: CASSQMDRVGNTIYF; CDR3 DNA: TGTGCCAGCAGCCAAATGGACAGGGTGGGAAACACCATATATTTT
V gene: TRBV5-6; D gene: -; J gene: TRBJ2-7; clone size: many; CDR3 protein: CASSLAGGRYEQYF; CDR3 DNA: TGTGCCAGCAGCCTCGCTGGAGGGCGATACGAGCAGTACTTC
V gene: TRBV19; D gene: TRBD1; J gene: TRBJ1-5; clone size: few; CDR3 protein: CASSFPDRGYQPQHF; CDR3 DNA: TGTGCCAGTTCTTTCCCGGACAGGGGGTATCAGCCCCAGCATTTT
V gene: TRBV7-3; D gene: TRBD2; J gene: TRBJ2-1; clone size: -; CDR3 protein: CASGIAGGYNEQFF; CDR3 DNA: TGTGCCAGCGGAATAGCGGGAGGTTACAATGAGCAGTTCTTC
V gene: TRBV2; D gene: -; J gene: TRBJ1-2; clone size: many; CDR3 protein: CASLAVSNYGYTF; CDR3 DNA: TGTGCCAGCCTCGCGGTTTCGAACTATGGCTACACCTTC
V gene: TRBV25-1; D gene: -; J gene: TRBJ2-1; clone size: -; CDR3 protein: CASIAGSKDEQFF; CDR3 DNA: TGTGCCAGCATAGCCGGGAGCAAGGATGAGCAGTTCTTC
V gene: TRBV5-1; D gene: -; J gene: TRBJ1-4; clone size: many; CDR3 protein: CASRELAGSNEKLFF; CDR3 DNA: TGCGCCAGCAGAGAATTGGCAGGGAGTAATGAAAAACTGTTTTTT
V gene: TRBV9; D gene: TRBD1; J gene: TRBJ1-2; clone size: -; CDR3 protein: CASSVAGDRVFGYTF; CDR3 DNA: TGTGCCAGCAGCGTAGCAGGGGACAGGGTTTTTGGCTACACCTTC
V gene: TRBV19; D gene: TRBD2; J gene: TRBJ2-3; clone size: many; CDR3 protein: CASSIGSGNADTQYF; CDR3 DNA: TGTGCCAGTAGTATAGGTAGCGGGAATGCAGATACGCAGTATTTT
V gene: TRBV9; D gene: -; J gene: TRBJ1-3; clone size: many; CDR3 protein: CASSDRDGNTIYF; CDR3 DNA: TGTGCCAGCAGCGACAGGGATGGAAACACCATATATTTT
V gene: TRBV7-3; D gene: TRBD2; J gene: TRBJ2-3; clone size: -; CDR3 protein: CASRIRLAGSTDTQYF; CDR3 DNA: TGTGCCAGCAGGATCCGACTAGCGGGGAGCACAGATACGCAGTATTTT
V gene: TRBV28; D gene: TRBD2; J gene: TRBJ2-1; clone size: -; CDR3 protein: CASSPRLAHYNEQFF; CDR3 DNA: TGTGCCAGCAGTCCCAGACTAGCGCACTACAATGAGCAGTTCTTC
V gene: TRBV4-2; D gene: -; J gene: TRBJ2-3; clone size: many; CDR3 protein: CASSQELGMGTDTQYF; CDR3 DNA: TGTGCCAGCAGCCAGGAACTAGGTATGGGCACAGATACGCAGTATTTT
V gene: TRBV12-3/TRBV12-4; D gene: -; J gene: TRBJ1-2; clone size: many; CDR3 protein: CASSLSGWGYTF; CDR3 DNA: TGTGCCAGCAGTTTGTCAGGGTGGGGCTACACCTTC
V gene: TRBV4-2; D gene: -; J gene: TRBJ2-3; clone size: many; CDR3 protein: CASSPVIGNTDTQYF; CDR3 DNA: TGTGCCAGCAGTCCGGTTATCGGGAACACAGATACGCAGTATTTT
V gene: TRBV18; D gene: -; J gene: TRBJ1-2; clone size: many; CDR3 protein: CASSRTQEGNYGYTF; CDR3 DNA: TGTGCCAGCTCACGGACACAAGAGGGCAACTATGGCTACACCTTC
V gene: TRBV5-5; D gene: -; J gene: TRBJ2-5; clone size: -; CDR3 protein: CASSLTVQETQYF; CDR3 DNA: TGTGCCAGCAGCTTGACAGTCCAAGAGACCCAGTACTTC
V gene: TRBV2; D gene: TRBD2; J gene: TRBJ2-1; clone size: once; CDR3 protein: CASRRTSGVYNEQFF; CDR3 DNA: TGTGCCAGCAGGAGAACTAGCGGGGTCTACAATGAGCAGTTCTTC
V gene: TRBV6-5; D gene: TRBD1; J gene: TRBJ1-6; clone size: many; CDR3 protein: CASRGTVLNSPLHF; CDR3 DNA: TGTGCCAGCAGGGGGACAGTCCTAAATTCACCCCTCCACTTT
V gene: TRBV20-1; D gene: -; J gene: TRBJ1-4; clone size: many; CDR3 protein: CSAPRVGTTTNEKLFF; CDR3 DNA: TGCAGTGCTCCTCGGGTGGGAACAACAACTAATGAAAAACTGTTTTTT
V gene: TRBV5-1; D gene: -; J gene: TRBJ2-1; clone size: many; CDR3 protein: CASSKGGLGINEQFF; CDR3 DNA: TGCGCCAGCAGTAAGGGAGGTCTAGGGATCAATGAGCAGTTCTTC
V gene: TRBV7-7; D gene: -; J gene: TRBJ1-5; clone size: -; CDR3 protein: CASSFRGGEPSNQPQHF; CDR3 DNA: TGTGCTAGCAGCTTTCGGGGGGGGGAGCCTAGCAATCAGCCCCAGCATTTT
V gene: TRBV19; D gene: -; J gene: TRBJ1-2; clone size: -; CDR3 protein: CASSPHMGRDRNYGYTF; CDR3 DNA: TGTGCCAGTAGTCCCCATATGGGAAGAGACAGGAACTATGGCTACACCTTC
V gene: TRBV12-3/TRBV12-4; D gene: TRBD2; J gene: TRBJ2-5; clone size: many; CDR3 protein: CASSPGLVNLRQETQYF; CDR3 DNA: TGTGCCAGCAGTCCAGGACTAGTTAATCTTCGTCAAGAGACCCAGTACTTC
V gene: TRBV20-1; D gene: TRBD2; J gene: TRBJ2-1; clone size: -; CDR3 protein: CSAGDYNNEPFF; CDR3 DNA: TGCAGTGCTGGGGACTATAACAATGAGCCGTTCTTC
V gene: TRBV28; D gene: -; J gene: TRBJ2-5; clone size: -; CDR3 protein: CASSRHSLGETQYF; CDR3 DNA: TGTGCCAGCAGTCGACATAGCCTCGGAGAGACCCAGTACTTC
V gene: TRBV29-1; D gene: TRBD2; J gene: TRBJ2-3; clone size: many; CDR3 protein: CSVEDLSTSGGGDTQYF; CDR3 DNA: TGCAGCGTTGAAGATTTATCGACTAGTGGGGGGGGGGATACGCAGTATTTT
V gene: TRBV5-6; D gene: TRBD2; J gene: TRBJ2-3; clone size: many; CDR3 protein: CASSSLLTSGRVTDTQYF; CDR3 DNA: TGTGCCAGCAGCTCCTTACTGACTAGCGGGAGGGTCACAGATACGCAGTATTTT
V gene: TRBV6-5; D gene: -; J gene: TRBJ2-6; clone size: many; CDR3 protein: CASRGGSTFSGANVLTF; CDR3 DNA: TGTGCCAGCAGGGGGGGCAGTACCTTCTCTGGGGCCAACGTCCTGACTTTC
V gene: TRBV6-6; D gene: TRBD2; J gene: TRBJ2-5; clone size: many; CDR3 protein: CASSPSGGAGTQYF; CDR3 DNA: TGTGCCAGCAGTCCTAGCGGGGGGGCTGGGACCCAGTACTTC
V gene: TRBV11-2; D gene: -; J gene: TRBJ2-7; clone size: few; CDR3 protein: CASSRTGRGYKQYF; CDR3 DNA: TGTGCCAGCAGCCGAACAGGGAGGGGCTACAAGCAGTACTTC
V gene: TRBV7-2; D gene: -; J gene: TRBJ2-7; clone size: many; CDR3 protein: CASSLRGGAYEQYF; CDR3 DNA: TGTGCCAGCAGCTTGAGGGGGGGGGCCTACGAGCAGTACTTC
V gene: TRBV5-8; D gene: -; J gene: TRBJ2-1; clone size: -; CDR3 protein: CASKARGGHEQFF; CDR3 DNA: TGTGCCAGCAAAGCCAGGGGAGGTCATGAGCAGTTCTTC